Below, one T cell receptor (beta chain) is given with its context. Its antigen is unknown. These data originate in a study of T cells and copy number aberrations in small-cell lung cancer. All donors were smokers or heavy second-hand smokers. V was trimmed by 3 bases and J by 4 bases, leaving 15 bases between them. The V gene's germline CDR1 is SGDLS and CDR2 YYNGEE. This CDR3 is built from 15 residues. Study-wide results and caveats: All specimens were formalin-fixed paraffin-embedded tissue, prone to sequencing artifacts.

TCRdb keeps only in-frame clones here, not all; method: immunoSEQ multiplex PCR. The repertoire includes 2,400 or so clones, around 82% of them detected once, and approximately 5% sits in the top ten. Material for sequencing was normal tissue next to the tumor. The sequence derives from a woman aged 45-65 years with small cell lung cancer. This rearrangement joins TRBV9 to TRBJ2-3, with a tentative D call TRBD1 (6 bases). CDR3 in amino acids: CASSEGVEMPDTQYF. CDR3 sequence (DNA): TGTGCCAGCAGCGAGGGGGTTGAGATGCCAGATACGCAGTATTTT.